A selection of T cell receptor beta chains follows, all from one sample in a study of graft-versus-host responses after intestinal transplantation. Using immunoSEQ multiplex PCR, the repertoire was profiled, and TCRdb retains in-frame clones only, with some absent. The data hold roughly 50,000 clones, with over 90% observed a single time. These TCRs' antigens remain unknown. This specimen consisted of unstimulated CD4+ T cells sorted from spleen or lymph node cells, obtained before transplant. The receptors originated from a human donor who was the organ donor for an intestinal transplant. The CDR3 runs from the conserved cysteine through the conserved F or W. Each record gives: CDR3 length, J gene, D gene, V gene, clone size, CDR3 DNA, CDR3 protein. D genes are given only for firm matches. Clone size, where shown, is once, few, many, or a class for clones that have expanded.

>16|TRBJ2-1|TRBD2|TRBV7-2|.
TGTGCCAGCAGCTTAGGTCGACTAGCGCCGGGCAATGAGCAGTTCTTC
CASSLGRLAPGNEQFF
>15|TRBJ1-5|.|TRBV7-2|.
TGTGCCAGCAGCTTAGCAGATTATAGCAATCAGCCCCAGCATTTT
CASSLADYSNQPQHF
>15|TRBJ2-1|TRBD1|TRBV7-9|.
TGTGCCAGCAGTTCACAGGGGGTTTACTACAATGAGCAGTTCTTC
CASSSQGVYYNEQFF
>18|TRBJ1-2|TRBD1|TRBV7-3|.
TGTGCCAGCAGCTTAATAGGGACAGGTGTACCCAACCCCTATGGCTACACCTTC
CASSLIGTGVPNPYGYTF
>17|TRBJ2-3|TRBD2|TRBV7-3|.
TGTGCCAGCAGCTTAAAGCCCGGGACTAGAAGCACAGATACGCAGTATTTT
CASSLKPGTRSTDTQYF
>13|TRBJ2-5|TRBD1|TRBV5-4|once
TGTGCCAGCAGCACGGACAGGGTAGAGACCCAGTACTTC
CASSTDRVETQYF
>16|TRBJ2-3|TRBD2|TRBV9|.
TGTGCCAGCAGCGTAGGGGCGGGAGGGTACACAGATACGCAGTATTTT
CASSVGAGGYTDTQYF
>13|TRBJ2-5|.|TRBV7-9|.
TGTGCCAGCAGCTTGGACAGCCAAGAGACCCAGTACTTC
CASSLDSQETQYF
>15|TRBJ2-7|TRBD2|TRBV28|.
TGTGCCAGCAGTCTAATAGCGGGAGTGGTCTACGAGCAGTACTTC
CASSLIAGVVYEQYF
>15|TRBJ2-7|.|TRBV27|.
TGTGCCAGCAGCCAATTGGGAGGCAAAGGCTACGAGCAGTACTTC
CASSQLGGKGYEQYF
>15|TRBJ2-7|TRBD2|TRBV28|once
TGTGCCAGTGTTGGGCTAGCGGGAGGTTCCTACGAGCAGTACTTC
CASVGLAGGSYEQYF
>11|TRBJ1-1|.|TRBV19|.
TGTGCCAGTAGGGGTGGTAGTGAAGCTTTCTTT
CASRGGSEAFF
>15|TRBJ2-2|.|TRBV6-1|.
TGTGCCACTATAACTCGGGGTATGAGCACCGGGGAGCTGTTTTTT
CATITRGMSTGELFF
>13|TRBJ2-3|TRBD2|TRBV6-5|.
TGTGCCAGCAGTTACCTTCGTGGCGGGGGGGAGTATTTT
CASSYLRGGGEYF
>15|TRBJ2-1|.|TRBV4-1|.
TGCGCCAGCAGCCAAGCGAGCGGAGGCTACAATGAGCAGTTCTTC
CASSQASGGYNEQFF
>15|TRBJ2-1|TRBD1|TRBV28|.
TGTGCCAGCAGTTACCCGGGACAGGGTGGCGATGAGCAGTTCTTC
CASSYPGQGGDEQFF
>15|TRBJ1-5|.|TRBV5-6|.
TGTGCCAGCAGCCGTAGGGGGGAGGGCAATCAGCCCCAGCATTTT
CASSRRGEGNQPQHF
>14|TRBJ1-2|.|TRBV15|.
TGTGCCACCAGCAGAGATCTCGCCGGCTATGGCTACACCTTC
CATSRDLAGYGYTF
>13|TRBJ1-2|TRBD1|TRBV7-3|.
TGTGCCAGCAGCACCGGGACAGGGAGAGGCTACACCTTC
CASSTGTGRGYTF
>16|TRBJ2-5|TRBD1|TRBV10-3|.
TGTGCCATCAGTGATGGTTGGACAGGGGGCGAGGAGACCCAGTACTTC
CAISDGWTGGEETQYF
>15|TRBJ2-6|.|TRBV4-3|.
TGCGCCAGCAGCCACCTCGCGGGACGCCGAAACGTCCTGACTTTC
CASSHLAGRRNVLTF
>17|TRBJ1-4|.|TRBV5-4|once
TGTGCCAGCAGCTTGGGGGGGGCGATTGGCTCTAATGAAAAACTGTTTTTT
CASSLGGAIGSNEKLFF
>14|TRBJ2-7|.|TRBV7-2|.
TGTGCCAGCAGCCCCAGACTAGTCCTCTACGAGCAGTACTTC
CASSPRLVLYEQYF
>13|TRBJ1-5|.|TRBV6-1|.
TGTGCCAGTGACCCCTATAGCAATCAGCCCCAGCATTTT
CASDPYSNQPQHF
>13|TRBJ2-5|.|TRBV7-9|.
TGTGCCAGCAGCTTAGCCCATCAAGAGACCCAGTACTTC
CASSLAHQETQYF
>15|TRBJ2-5|.|TRBV5-1|.
TGCGCCAGCAGCTTGGTAGTAGCCATGGGGGAGACCCAGTACTTC
CASSLVVAMGETQYF
>15|TRBJ2-5|TRBD2|TRBV18|.
TGTGCCAGCTCACCAGCTAGCGGGAGTAAAAAGACCCAGTACTTC
CASSPASGSKKTQYF
>16|TRBJ2-4|TRBD1|TRBV4-1|.
TGCGCCAGCAGCCAAGAGCATCCGGGACAGAAAAACATTCAGTACTTC
CASSQEHPGQKNIQYF
>18|TRBJ1-2|TRBD1|TRBV28|once
TGTGCCAGCAGTTTATTAATATTAATCCGGGACAGGACATATGGCTACACCTTC
CASSLLILIRDRTYGYTF
>16|TRBJ2-3|.|TRBV6-5|.
TGTGCCAGCAGTTACCGTCGTGGGGGGGCCACAGATACGCAGTATTTT
CASSYRRGGATDTQYF